The rows below give T cell receptor beta chains drawn from one sample of a study of human T cells and chemical hapten exposure. TCRdb reprocessed the RACE reads via MiXCR and lists one record per CDR3 protein. The data show about 34,000 distinct CDR3 sequences, 4.5% to 5.5% seen once. The sample comprised whole blood. The receptor source for this set is a human donor in good health. Some clones in this sample may be carry-over from other donors' samples. CDR3s include the opening cysteine and the closing phenylalanine or tryptophan. A D gene is named only where the DNA matches it firmly. Size tells how often a clone was seen (once, few, many) or the class of an expanded clone, and some rows leave it out.

D	V	size	J	CDR3	DNA
TRBD1	TRBV6-2/TRBV6-3	few	TRBJ1-2	CATRTGVHYGYTF	TGTGCCACCCGGACAGGAGTGCACTATGGCTACACCTTC
NA	TRBV7-2	NA	TRBJ1-2	CASSPLLGGRERDGYTF	TGTGCCAGCAGCCCTCTATTAGGCGGCAGGGAGAGGGATGGCTACACCTTC
NA	TRBV6-5	many	TRBJ2-1	CASSSGVGYNEQFF	TGTGCCAGCAGTTCAGGGGTAGGGTACAATGAGCAGTTCTTC
NA	TRBV20-1	many	TRBJ2-7	CSARPDGYEQYF	TGCAGTGCTAGGCCCGACGGTTACGAGCAGTACTTC
NA	TRBV18	many	TRBJ2-3	CASSPATTDTQYF	TGTGCCAGCTCACCAGCCACCACAGATACGCAGTATTTT
TRBD1	TRBV29-1	many	TRBJ2-1	CSVGDRELRDEQFF	TGCAGCGTGGGGGACAGGGAGCTTAGGGATGAGCAGTTCTTC
TRBD2	TRBV4-2	few	TRBJ2-1	CASSQVSGSSYNEQFF	TGTGCCAGCAGCCAAGTTAGCGGGAGCTCCTACAATGAGCAGTTCTTC
NA	TRBV20-1	NA	TRBJ2-1	CSARGMSSYNEQFF	TGCAGTGCTAGGGGGATGAGCTCCTACAATGAGCAGTTCTTC
TRBD2	TRBV6-6	many	TRBJ2-5	CASSKGLGGRASETQYF	TGTGCCAGCAGCAAGGGACTCGGCGGGAGGGCCTCCGAGACCCAGTACTTC
TRBD2	TRBV11-1	many	TRBJ2-5	CASSQAGLETQYF	TGTGCCAGCAGCCAAGCGGGATTGGAGACCCAGTACTTC
TRBD2	TRBV28	many	TRBJ2-3	CASSGGLAGGPTDTQYF	TGTGCCAGCAGTGGGGGACTAGCGGGAGGGCCGACAGATACGCAGTATTTT
NA	TRBV5-1	NA	TRBJ2-3	CASTVGGRTDTQYF	TGCGCCAGCACCGTAGGGGGGAGAACAGATACGCAGTATTTT
NA	TRBV7-2	many	TRBJ2-1	CASSVPFNEQFF	TGTGCCAGCAGCGTACCCTTTAATGAGCAGTTCTTC
NA	TRBV29-1	NA	TRBJ1-1	CSVVPGARSLAFF	TGCAGCGTTGTCCCAGGGGCAAGGTCGCTGGCTTTCTTT
TRBD2	TRBV3-1	many	TRBJ2-1	CASSKASGGAYNEQFF	TGTGCCAGCAGCAAAGCTAGCGGGGGGGCCTACAATGAGCAGTTCTTC
TRBD2	TRBV5-4	many	TRBJ2-1	CASSSVAGAAYNEQFF	TGTGCCAGCAGCTCAGTAGCGGGGGCCGCCTACAATGAGCAGTTCTTC
TRBD2	TRBV20-1	many	TRBJ2-4	CSAQPWTSSDIQYF	TGCAGTGCTCAGCCGTGGACTAGCAGCGACATTCAGTACTTC
NA	TRBV21-1	many	TRBJ2-5	CASKGRETQYF	TGTGCCAGCAAGGGCAGAGAGACCCAGTACTTC
NA	TRBV6-5	NA	TRBJ1-2	CASSYWGRASNYGYTF	TGTGCCAGCAGTTACTGGGGCAGGGCATCTAACTATGGCTACACCTTC
TRBD2	TRBV3-1	many	TRBJ2-3	CASSQVSGAGYIDTQYF	TGTGCCAGCAGCCAAGTCTCCGGAGCGGGATATATAGATACGCAGTATTTT
NA	TRBV2	many	TRBJ1-1	CASSEGAFF	TGTGCCAGCAGTGAGGGAGCTTTCTTT
NA	TRBV3-1	NA	TRBJ1-4	CASSQDPATNEKLFF	TGTGCCAGCAGCCAAGACCCCGCTACGAATGAAAAACTGTTTTTT
NA	TRBV10-3	many	TRBJ1-2	CAIKAGPADGYTF	TGTGCCATCAAGGCGGGACCGGCCGACGGCTACACCTTC
TRBD2	TRBV10-3	many	TRBJ2-7	CAISVLGGGHEQYF	TGTGCCATCAGTGTACTGGGCGGGGGGCACGAGCAGTACTTC
NA	TRBV11-2	many	TRBJ1-1	CASSLVGPREAFF	TGTGCCAGCAGCTTAGTTGGTCCGCGTGAAGCTTTCTTT
NA	TRBV5-4	NA	TRBJ2-3	CASSPTGLLSTDTQYF	TGTGCCAGCAGCCCTACCGGGCTCCTCTCGACAGATACGCAGTATTTT
TRBD1	TRBV5-1	few	TRBJ1-2	CASSPGQGENGYTF	TGCGCCAGCAGCCCGGGACAGGGTGAGAATGGCTACACCTTC
NA	TRBV19	many	TRBJ1-5	CASSIGGNQPQHF	TGTGCCAGTAGTATAGGGGGAAATCAGCCCCAGCATTTT
TRBD1	TRBV20-1	many	TRBJ2-7	CSANRGSSYEQYF	TGCAGTGCAAACAGGGGATCTTCGTACGAGCAGTACTTC